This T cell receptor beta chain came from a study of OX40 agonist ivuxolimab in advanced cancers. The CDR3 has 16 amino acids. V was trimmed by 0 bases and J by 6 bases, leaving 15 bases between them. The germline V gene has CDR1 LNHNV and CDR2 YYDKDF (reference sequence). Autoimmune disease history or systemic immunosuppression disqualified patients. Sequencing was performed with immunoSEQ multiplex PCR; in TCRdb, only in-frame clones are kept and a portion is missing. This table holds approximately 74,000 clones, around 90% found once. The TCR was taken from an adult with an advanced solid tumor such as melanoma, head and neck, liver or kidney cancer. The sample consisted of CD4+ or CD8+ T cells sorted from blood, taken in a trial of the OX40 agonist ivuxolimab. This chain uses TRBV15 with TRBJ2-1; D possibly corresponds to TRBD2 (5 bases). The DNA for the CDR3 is TGTGCCACCAGCAGAGATCTAAGGGCCGGGATCAATGAGCAGTTCTTC. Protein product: CATSRDLRAGINEQFF.